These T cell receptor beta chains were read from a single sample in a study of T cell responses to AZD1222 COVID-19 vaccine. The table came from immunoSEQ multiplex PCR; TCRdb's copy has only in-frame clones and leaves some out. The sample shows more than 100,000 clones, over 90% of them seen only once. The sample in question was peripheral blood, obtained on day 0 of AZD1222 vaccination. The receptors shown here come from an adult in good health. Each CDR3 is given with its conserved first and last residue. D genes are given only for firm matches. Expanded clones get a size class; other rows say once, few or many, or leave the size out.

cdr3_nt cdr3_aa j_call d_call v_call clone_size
TGCGCCAGCAGCCTAGGGGGACAGGGGCGTCAAGAGACCCAGTACTTC CASSLGGQGRQETQYF TRBJ2-5 TRBD1 TRBV5-1 .
TGCAGCGTCCCGGGACTAGCGGGCTACGAGCAGTACTTC CSVPGLAGYEQYF TRBJ2-7 TRBD2 TRBV29-1 .
TGTGCCAGCAGCTCTCTGACAGGGATTGGGTCGATGAACACTGAAGCTTTCTTT CASSSLTGIGSMNTEAFF TRBJ1-1 TRBD1 TRBV7-2 .
TGTGCCAGCAGCTTAGGTTTTCAAATCGAGCAGTACTTC CASSLGFQIEQYF TRBJ2-7 . TRBV11-2 .
TGCGCCAGCAGCACAGACAGGGAGGTAGGTTACGAGCAGTACTTC CASSTDREVGYEQYF TRBJ2-7 . TRBV5-1 .
TGTGCCATTCAGGGGAGTCAGGTCGATGAAAAACTGTTTTTT CAIQGSQVDEKLFF TRBJ1-4 . TRBV28 once
TGTGCCAGCACTTACGGAACTCAGCCCCAGCATTTT CASTYGTQPQHF TRBJ1-5 . TRBV6-2/TRBV6-3 .
TGTGCCAGCAGTGAACCATGGGCCCTGGGACAGGGGCCCTCTGGGGTCTATGGCTACACCTTC CASSEPWALGQGPSGVYGYTF TRBJ1-2 TRBD1 TRBV2 .
TGTGCCAGCAGCTTAAGCGGGACTAGTCACGAGCAGTACTTC CASSLSGTSHEQYF TRBJ2-7 TRBD2 TRBV7-3 .
TGTGCCAGCAGTGCCTCCGGGACAGACAATGAGCAGTTCTTC CASSASGTDNEQFF TRBJ2-1 TRBD1 TRBV28 .
TGCGCCAGCAGCTTGGGTGTGGGACCCCGCTCTGGGGCCAACGTCCTGACTTTC CASSLGVGPRSGANVLTF TRBJ2-6 . TRBV5-1 few
TGTGCCAGTAGTATTTCCTATATACCCCGGTTGAGCAGGGGCGGGGAAGCTTTCTTT CASSISYIPRLSRGGEAFF TRBJ1-1 . TRBV19 once
TGTGCCAGCAGCCATCTAGACGAGCAGTACTTC CASSHLDEQYF TRBJ2-7 . TRBV14 once
TGTGCCAGTAGTTTTGGAAACACCATATATTTT CASSFGNTIYF TRBJ1-3 . TRBV19 .
TGCAGCGTAGCTACCGGGACAGGTGGGAATCAGCCCCAGCATTTT CSVATGTGGNQPQHF TRBJ1-5 TRBD1 TRBV29-1 .
TGTGCCAGCAGCTTGGGGACCGGGACAGTAAAGACTGAAGCTTTCTTT CASSLGTGTVKTEAFF TRBJ1-1 TRBD1 TRBV5-5 .
TGTGCCACCAGTGACCCCACCGGGGACAGGAAAGCTTTCTTT CATSDPTGDRKAFF TRBJ1-1 TRBD1 TRBV24-1 once
TGCGCCAGCAGCCAAGATCACCGCGGGAGGGCCAACACCGGGGAGCTGTTTTTT CASSQDHRGRANTGELFF TRBJ2-2 TRBD2 TRBV4-1 once
TGTGCCATCAGTGGGAGGACGGAGAACACTGAAGCTTTCTTT CAISGRTENTEAFF TRBJ1-1 . TRBV10-3 .
TGTGCCAGCAGCTTACCAGTGTCTCCGCAGTATTTT CASSLPVSPQYF TRBJ2-3 . TRBV7-2 .
TGTGCCAGCAGCGGCCGGGGGGCTAGCGGGGGCCTCGGCACAGATACGCAGTATTTT CASSGRGASGGLGTDTQYF TRBJ2-3 TRBD2 TRBV9 .
TGTGCCAGTAGTATAGTATCTCTCCGGCAGGGCGGCTATGGCTACACCTTC CASSIVSLRQGGYGYTF TRBJ1-2 . TRBV19 .
TGTGCCAGCTCAGGGCAGAGACTGGACGATCAGCCCCAGCATTTT CASSGQRLDDQPQHF TRBJ1-5 . TRBV18 .
TGTGCCAGCAGGAGGACAGGATCCCCTGAAGCTTTCTTT CASRRTGSPEAFF TRBJ1-1 TRBD1 TRBV6-5 .
TGTGCCAGCAGCGTAGCTCGGGACACTTATTCGAACACTGAAGCTTTCTTT CASSVARDTYSNTEAFF TRBJ1-1 . TRBV9 .
TGTGCCATCAGTCCACCCGAATCAGAATCGTCCTCCTACGAGCAGTACTTC CAISPPESESSSYEQYF TRBJ2-7 . TRBV10-3 .
TGCGCCAGCCACGACCGGGACGTAGGGGGAAACACCATATATTTT CASHDRDVGGNTIYF TRBJ1-3 . TRBV5-1 once
TGCGCCAGCCACCCTAGGGGGGTGACAGGGGGCTTTTCAGATGAGCAGTTCTTC CASHPRGVTGGFSDEQFF TRBJ2-1 TRBD1 TRBV5-1 .
TGTGCCAGCAGCTTGCCAGGGATTGGAGCTTTCTTT CASSLPGIGAFF TRBJ1-1 . TRBV5-4 few
TGTGCCAGCAGCCCAGGGGTACCCCTCTATGGCTACACCTTC CASSPGVPLYGYTF TRBJ1-2 . TRBV9 .
TGTGCCAGCACTTCAACAGAGGGGGCCCCTGACTATGGCTACACCTTC CASTSTEGAPDYGYTF TRBJ1-2 TRBD1 TRBV27 .
TGTGCCAGCAATCCGATGGGGACAGGGCCGAACACTGAAGCTTTCTTT CASNPMGTGPNTEAFF TRBJ1-1 TRBD1 TRBV27 few
TGTGCCAGCAGCGTAGAGAGCCCCGAGATCTATGGCTACACCTTC CASSVESPEIYGYTF TRBJ1-2 . TRBV9 .
TGTGCTAGTGGTTTCAATCAGGGGCCTTACAATGAGCAGTTCTTC CASGFNQGPYNEQFF TRBJ2-1 . TRBV12-5 once
TGTGCCAGCAGCTTAGGTACAGCCAAAACAACTAATGAAAAACTGTTTTTT CASSLGTAKTTNEKLFF TRBJ1-4 . TRBV7-9 .
TGTGCCAGCAGTCGGGACAGGTTCGGGGACTATGGCTACACCTTC CASSRDRFGDYGYTF TRBJ1-2 TRBD1 TRBV6-5 .
TGTGCCTCAGCTTCGGACTCCCACGAGCAGTACTTC CASASDSHEQYF TRBJ2-7 . TRBV2 few
TGTGCCAGCAGCTTTGGGTCAGGGGACGAGCAGTACTTC CASSFGSGDEQYF TRBJ2-7 . TRBV11-2 .
TGTGCCAGCAGCGGCGGGGGGACCGGTTACGAGCAGTACTTC CASSGGGTGYEQYF TRBJ2-7 TRBD2 TRBV7-2 .
TGTGCCAGCACCCGGACAGGGAAAGGGGGGGAGCTGTTTTTT CASTRTGKGGELFF TRBJ2-2 TRBD1 TRBV6-5 .
TGCGCCAGCAGCTTGGATTTCGCGGGAGTAGGGTATGAGCAGTTCTTC CASSLDFAGVGYEQFF TRBJ2-1 TRBD2 TRBV5-1 .
TGTGCCAGCAGTTACTCTAGGGGTGGCTACACCTTC CASSYSRGGYTF TRBJ1-2 . TRBV6-2/TRBV6-3 .
TGTGCCAGTAGTATAGATCGTTGGGACTATGGCTACACCTTC CASSIDRWDYGYTF TRBJ1-2 . TRBV19 .
TGTGCCAGCAGCCCGGGACAACCGCTTAGGGATGAGCAGTTCTTC CASSPGQPLRDEQFF TRBJ2-1 . TRBV11-3 .